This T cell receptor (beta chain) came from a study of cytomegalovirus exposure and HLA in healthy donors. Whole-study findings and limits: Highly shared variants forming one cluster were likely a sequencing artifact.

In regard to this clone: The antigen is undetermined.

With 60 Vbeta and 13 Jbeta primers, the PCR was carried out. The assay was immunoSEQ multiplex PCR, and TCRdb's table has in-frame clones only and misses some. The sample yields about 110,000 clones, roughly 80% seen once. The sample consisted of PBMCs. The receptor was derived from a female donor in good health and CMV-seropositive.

CDR3 in amino acids: CASSGTRSLAGYTF. The CDR3 nucleotides are TGTGCCAGCAGTGGGACACGGTCCTTGGCTGGCTACACCTTC. The gene calls are TRBV2 and TRBJ1-2; maybe TRBD1 (5 bases). The ends were cut back, 4 bases at V and 7 bases at J, with 16 bases in the middle. The CDR3 spans 14 residues. Germline CDR1 is SNHLY and CDR2 is FYNNEI.